This entry lists 14 T cell receptor beta chains sequenced from one sample in a study of beta chain features in type 1 diabetes. The study, taken as a whole, reports: Type 1 diabetes patients had TCRB CDR3s that were shorter (moderately but significantly so) in all four CD4+ subsets.

Their antigen targets remain unknown. Since all of the isolated RNA was reverse transcribed, expressed TCRB transcripts were what got sequenced. Using immunoSEQ multiplex PCR, the repertoire was profiled, and TCRdb retains in-frame clones only, with some absent. Of approximately 730,000 clones listed, 13% are singletons. Sequenced sample: naive CD4+ T cells from blood. Every receptor here comes from a man aged 18-30 years with type 1 diabetes.

This clone was detected only a few times. As DNA, the CDR3 is TGTGCCAGCAGTCTGGGGGGCTTTAGCAATCAGCCCCAGCATTTT. Protein product: CASSLGGFSNQPQHF. V gene TRBV6-5 combines with J gene TRBJ1-5, with D tentatively TRBD1 (6 bases). Per germline, CDR1 MNHEY and CDR2 SVGAGI. V dropped 5 bases and J dropped 0 bases, with 11 bases sitting between them. This CDR3 is 15 amino acids long.

This clone was counted only a few times. The rearrangement joins TRBV5-1 to TRBJ2-1; D is ambiguous. This CDR3 comprises 13 residues. Trimming took 2 bases from V and 3 from J, leaving 6 bases between them. CDR1 is SGHRS, CDR2 YFSETQ, per germline. The CDR3 sequence: CASSLPVYNEQFF. The DNA of the CDR3 is TGCGCCAGCAGCTTACCAGTCTACAATGAGCAGTTCTTC.

In its sample, this clone was seen a few times. Distinct nucleotide sequences in the sample also encode this CDR3. The V and J genes are TRBV18 and TRBJ1-1; maybe TRBD1 (6 bases). V lost 0 bases to trimming and J lost 1 base, with 9 bases between them. From germline, CDR1 is KGHSH and CDR2 LQKENI. The CDR3 has 15 amino acids. Here the CDR3 reads CASSPPSGANTEAFF. CDR3 nucleotides: TGTGCCAGCTCACCACCGTCGGGGGCGAACACTGAAGCTTTCTTT.

The chain uses TRBV2 and TRBJ2-4; D unclear. CDR1 is SNHLY and CDR2 is FYNNEI in the germline V gene. The V gene lost 7 bases and the J gene lost 6 bases, with 10 bases spanning the gap. The CDR3 is 12 amino acids. CDR3 sequence (DNA): TGTGCCAGCACCGAAAGGCCAAACATTCAGTACTTC. Translated, it gives CASTERPNIQYF.

This chain links TRBV27 with TRBJ1-2; D is perhaps TRBD1 (6 bases). CDR3 length: 13 residues. The germline gives CDR1 MNHEY, CDR2 SMNVEV (reference sequence). Trimming pared 5 bases from V and 4 bases from J, leaving 11 bases between. The CDR3 is CASSGGPLYGYTF. The CDR3 DNA is TGTGCCAGCAGTGGGGGCCCGCTCTATGGCTACACCTTC.

The rearrangement uses TRBV7-9 and TRBJ2-3; 7 bases line up with TRBD1. V shed 5 bases and J 2 bases; nucleotides not matched to a gene: 7. The CDR3 consists of 15 residues. The germline CDR1 and CDR2 sequences are SEHNR and FQNEAQ (reference sequence). CDR3: CASSPGQFLTDTQYF. The CDR3 DNA sequence: TGTGCCAGCAGCCCGGGACAGTTCCTCACAGATACGCAGTATTTT.

In its sample, this clone was seen a few times. The V and J genes are TRBV7-9 and TRBJ1-3; D gene unclear. Trimming shortened V by 4 bases and J by 0 bases, and 10 bases separated the two germline ends. The CDR3 is 15 residues long. CDR1 is SEHNR and CDR2 is FQNEAQ in the germline V gene (reference sequence). CDR3 in DNA: TGTGCCAGCAGCTCCGGCATGCTCTCTGGAAACACCATATATTTT. The encoded protein is CASSSGMLSGNTIYF.

The rearrangement links TRBV6-5 to TRBJ1-4; TRBD1 is a possible D gene (6 bases). This CDR3 is 14 amino acids long. Deletions cut 5 bases from V and 8 bases from J, with 15 bases between. CDR1 and CDR2 (germline): MNHEY, SVGAGI. CDR3 amino acids: CASSRDILGEKLFF. The DNA of the CDR3 is TGTGCCAGCAGTCGGGACATTCTGGGAGAAAAACTGTTTTTT.

The sample holds a few counts of this clone. This sequence joins TRBV6-1 and TRBJ1-1; D not certain. V gave up 10 bases and J gave up 0 bases, with 12 bases separating them. The CDR3 is made up of 13 amino acids. The germline V gene encodes CDR1 MNHNS and CDR2 SASEGT. For the CDR3, the DNA is TGTGCCACCGGGAAGTCGGTGAACACTGAAGCTTTCTTT. It yields the protein CATGKSVNTEAFF.

Only a few counts were recorded for this clone. The rearrangement joins TRBV5-6 to TRBJ1-4; 8 positions agree with TRBD1. CDR3 size: 15 residues. CDR1 and CDR2 from the germline V gene are SGHDT and YYEEEE. V lost 4 bases, J lost 8 bases, and 10 bases stayed unmatched. Here the CDR3 reads CASSPGTGLREKLFF. In nucleotides, the CDR3 is TGTGCCAGCAGCCCCGGGACAGGCCTCCGGGAAAAACTGTTTTTT.

This clone was found a few times. Other nucleotide sequences in the sample specify the same CDR3. The V call is TRBV9, the J call TRBJ1-3; TRBD1 matches 7 bases. Per germline, CDR1 SGDLS and CDR2 YYNGEE. The CDR3 is 15 amino acids. Trimming took 0 bases from V and 2 from J; bases not matched to a gene: 2. The CDR3 spells CASSVEGGTGNTIYF. DNA of the CDR3: TGTGCCAGCAGCGTAGAAGGGGGCACTGGAAACACCATATATTTT.

V and J are TRBV6-5 and TRBJ1-4, with TRBD1 matching over 7 bases. J gave up 8 bases and V 4 bases, and 10 bases lay outside the gene matches. The CDR3 loop spans 15 amino acids. Germline V gene data show CDR1 as MNHEY and CDR2 as SVGAGI. The CDR3 region is CASSSTGEEMEKLFF. The CDR3 nucleotides read TGTGCCAGCAGTTCTACAGGGGAGGAGATGGAAAAACTGTTTTTT.

This clone has more than one count but fewer than ten. The sample has other DNA sequences that encode this CDR3 too. The chain carries TRBV25-1 and TRBJ2-5; D not resolved. Germline CDR1 reads MGHDK; CDR2 reads SYGVNS. Trimming took off 0 bases at V and 8 bases at J, with 4 bases between the two ends. CDR3 length: 11 amino acids. For the CDR3, the DNA is TGTGCCAGCAGTGAATATGAAACCCAGTACTTC. This sequence encodes CASSEYETQYF.

This clone turned up a few times. The chain carries TRBV2 and TRBJ1-3, with 7 positions matching TRBD1. The CDR3 is 14 amino acids. V shed 5 bases, J shed 4 bases, and the junction held 5 bases outside the gene matches. Germline V lookup: CDR1 SNHLY, CDR2 FYNNEI. The CDR3: CASSTRGTGNTIYF. The CDR3 bases are TGTGCCAGCAGTACCAGGGGGACCGGAAACACCATATATTTT.